This T cell receptor beta chain was retrieved from a study of T cells in Graves' hyperthyroidism and ophthalmopathy. Germline V gene data show CDR1 as KGHDR and CDR2 as SFDVKD. CDR3 length equals 12 residues. V was clipped by 4 bases and J by 5 bases, with 5 bases between them. The CDR3 regions of TCR beta were amplified from RNA transcripts. First-round RT-PCR targeting the TCR CDR3 was performed with the HTBI primer set. From the multiplex PCR reads, TCRdb called clonotypes with MiXCR, one entry per CDR3 protein. The repertoire holds about 560,000 distinct CDR3 sequences, with approximately 15% as singletons. This clonotype has ten or more counts.

The receptor was isolated from a woman under 30 with Graves' hyperthyroidism. V is TRBV24-1 and J is TRBJ2-1; D gene unclear. Sequencing input: blood. CDR3 nucleotides: TGTGCCACCAGTGAGCGGAACAATGAGCAGTTCTTC. Translating it yields CATSERNNEQFF.